Listed here are 30 T cell receptor beta chains from one sample, sequenced in a study of spatial heterogeneity in lung cancer. Study-wide points: In tumors, expanded intratumoral alpha and beta TCR counts tracked mutation counts.

Antigens for these TCRs are unknown. Time point noted: sample taken at primary tumor resection. Each CDR3 protein is one row after TCRdb ran MiXCR on the 5' RACE reads. The repertoire includes about 100,000 distinct CDR3 sequences, 4.4% of them detected once, and roughly 20% sits in the top ten. The sample here was lung tumor tissue, taken at surgery. These receptors all stem from a male donor with early-stage non-small cell lung cancer.

V is TRBV10-3 and J is TRBJ2-7; 12 nucleotides align to TRBD2. The J segment lost 2 bases and the V segment lost 0 bases, leaving 14 bases of the junction unmatched. The CDR3 runs to 20 residues. CDR1 ENHRY and CDR2 SYGVKD come from the germline V gene. CDR3 amino acids: CAISESSLELAGGPAYEQYF. CDR3 bases: TGTGCCATCAGTGAGTCCAGCCTAGAGCTAGCGGGAGGGCCGGCCTACGAGCAGTACTTC.

There are many counts of this clonotype. This chain links TRBV29-1 with TRBJ2-5; 11 bases are a match to TRBD2. The V gene's germline CDR1 is SQVTM and CDR2 ANQGSEA. V dropped 3 bases and J dropped 5; count of bases not matched to a gene: 17. CDR3 length: 18 amino acids. CDR3 protein: CSVDHWLAGGTTEETQYF. The CDR3 DNA reads as TGCAGCGTTGATCATTGGCTAGCGGGAGGTACCACGGAGGAGACCCAGTACTTC. The full variable domain, rest sourced from reference TRBV29-1 and TRBJ2-5, is SAVISQKPSRDICQRGTSLTIQCQVDSQVTMMFWYRQQPGQSLTLIATANQGSEATYESGFVIDKFPISRPNLTFSTLTVSNMSPEDSSIYLCSVDHWLAGGTTEETQYFGPGTRLLVL.

On this clonotype itself: A clone one base away is much larger, so this may be a read error. V usage is TRBV7-9 and J usage is TRBJ2-5; D is perhaps TRBD1 (6 bases). Germline-derived CDR1 and CDR2 are SEHNR and FQNEAQ (reference sequence). The CDR3 loop spans 14 amino acids. CDR3 nucleotides: TGTGCCAGCGTGGGGAATACAGGGATGGAGATCCAGTACTTC. As protein: CASVGNTGMEIQYF.

This clonotype was counted at least ten times. The chain is built from TRBV29-1 and TRBJ2-7; weak D call: TRBD1 (6 bases). This CDR3 is 13 amino acids long. V was clipped by 4 bases and J by 6 bases, with 16 bases between them. Per the germline V gene, CDR1 is SQVTM and CDR2 is ANQGSEA. CDR3 in DNA: TGCAGCGTTGGAGGGGGAACCGATAGCGAGCAGTACTTC. Translation gives CSVGGGTDSEQYF.

V is TRBV2 and J is TRBJ2-5, with 10 bases lining up with TRBD2. CDR3 size: 14 residues. Trimming took 7 bases from V and 2 from J; bases not matched to a gene: 4. Germline V lookup: CDR1 SNHLY, CDR2 FYNNEI. The CDR3 sequence: CASNGAGGQETQYF. CDR3 DNA: TGTGCCAGCAATGGAGCGGGAGGGCAAGAGACCCAGTACTTC.

In this sample, this clonotype turned up many times. CDR3: CASSLAGQVEQYF. The CDR3, as DNA: TGTGCCAGCAGTCTTGCAGGACAAGTCGAGCAGTACTTC. This sequence joins TRBV7-9 and TRBJ2-7; maybe TRBD1 (5 bases). The CDR3 totals 13 residues. In germline, CDR1 is SEHNR, CDR2 FQNEAQ (reference sequence). V was clipped by 6 bases and J by 6 bases, with 15 bases between them.

This clonotype showed up many times. The chain is built from TRBV10-3 and TRBJ2-7, with D uncertain. CDR1 ENHRY and CDR2 SYGVKD come from the germline V gene. Trimming took off 1 base at V and 6 bases at J, with 16 bases between the two ends. The CDR3 extends over 15 amino acids. The CDR3 loop reads CAISEFRASGAEQYF. The CDR3 DNA is TGTGCCATCAGTGAGTTCAGAGCTTCAGGAGCCGAGCAGTACTTC.

There are many counts of this clonotype. At one boundary the junction diverges from the germline segment, which might be a read error. The chain couples TRBV12-3 or TRBV12-4 to TRBJ1-1; 7 bases are shared with TRBD1. The CDR3 loop spans 14 amino acids. CDR3 coding DNA: TGTGCCAGCAGTACCGGACAGGTGAACCCTGAAGCTTTCTTT. Amino acids: CASSTGQVNPEAFF.

This clonotype was seen at least ten times. The CDR3 DNA reads TGTGCCAGCTATCCTGGACTAGCGGGAGCCACCAATGAGCAGTTCTTC. This sequence encodes CASYPGLAGATNEQFF. The chain has TRBV12-3 or TRBV12-4 and TRBJ2-1; 13 bases are shared with TRBD2. V dropped 8 bases and J dropped 6; count of bases not matched to a gene: 10. CDR3 length: 16 amino acids.

This clonotype came up many times. This chain joins TRBV6-1 and TRBJ1-5, with a weak D call TRBD1 (6 bases). The CDR3 has 17 residues. Germline V gene lookup returns CDR1 MNHNS and CDR2 SASEGT. Trimming stripped 7 bases from V and 2 bases from J, with 21 bases between. The CDR3 DNA reads TGTGCCAGCACCCCCTTCGCCCCAAACAGGGGCAATCAGCCCCAGCATTTT. Translated, it gives CASTPFAPNRGNQPQHF.

This clonotype was detected many times. CDR3 DNA: TGTGCCAGCAGCAACCGGGACAGGTCCCATGAGCAGTTCTTC. Amino acid sequence: CASSNRDRSHEQFF. V usage is TRBV6-5 and J usage is TRBJ2-1, with TRBD1 matching 8 bases. The CDR3 length is 14 residues. Germline values: CDR1 MNHEY, CDR2 SVGAGI. The trim removed 6 bases at V and 8 bases at J, leaving 9 bases unmatched.

This clonotype was counted ten times or more. The chain recombines TRBV11-2 with TRBJ2-5, with D possibly being TRBD2 (5 bases). The CDR3 sequence is 12 residues long. Germline CDR1 is SGHAT and CDR2 is FQNNGV. V was pared by 3 bases and J by 3 bases, with 5 bases between. The CDR3 is CASSLREETQYF. The CDR3 DNA is TGTGCCAGCAGCTTGCGGGAAGAGACCCAGTACTTC.

This clonotype was picked up many times. The chain links TRBV6-6 to TRBJ1-3; D gene ambiguous. This CDR3 comprises 15 residues. Looked up from germline, CDR1 is MNHNY and CDR2 is SVGAGI (reference sequence). V was trimmed by 6 bases and J by 1 base, leaving 13 bases between them. CDR3 sequence reads: CASRSQVGSGNTIYF. CDR3 nucleotide sequence: TGTGCCAGCAGGTCCCAGGTGGGGTCTGGAAACACCATATATTTT.

This clonotype was detected ten times or more. V and J are TRBV28 and TRBJ2-2, with 8 bases lining up with TRBD2. This CDR3 is built from 16 residues. Germline values: CDR1 MDHEN, CDR2 SYDVKM. V trimming: 5 bases; J trimming: 5 bases; junction bases outside the gene matches: 10. The CDR3 DNA sequence: TGTGCCAGCAGTACCCCCGGGACTAGGGGTACCGGGGAGCTGTTTTTT. It translates to CASSTPGTRGTGELFF.

This clonotype turned up a few times. The rearrangement links TRBV6-5 to TRBJ1-6; no clear D. Germline CDR1 and CDR2: MNHEY and SVGAGI. Trimming left V 0 bases short and J 7 bases short, with 4 bases between. This CDR3 spans 13 amino acids. CDR3 nucleotides: TGTGCCAGCAGTTACTCTTTGAATTCACCCCTCCACTTT. As protein: CASSYSLNSPLHF.

In regard to this clonotype: At one end the junction does not follow the germline gene, possibly because of a read error. The V gene is TRBV7-2, the J gene TRBJ2-3; 8 nucleotides agree with TRBD1. The CDR3 consists of 13 residues. Germline V lookup: CDR1 SGHTA, CDR2 FQGNSA. The CDR3 protein is CASSLDTGGTGPF. The CDR3 DNA follows: TGTGCCAGCAGCTTAGATACGGGCGGGACAGGACCATTT. The whole variable domain, filled in from reference TRBV7-2 and TRBJ2-3, reads GAGVSQSPSNKVTEKGKDVELRCDPISGHTALYWYRQSLGQGLEFLIYFQGNSAPDKSGLPSDRFSAERTGGSVSTLTIQRTQQEDSAVYLCASSLDTGGTGPFGPGTRLTVL.

For this clonotype: Being one base from a much bigger clone, this may be a read error. V usage is TRBV7-9 and J usage is TRBJ1-1; D might be TRBD1 (6 bases). The CDR3 totals 15 residues. Germline CDR1 is SEHNR and CDR2 is FQNEAQ (reference sequence). V lost 6 bases and J lost 3, with 17 bases in between. The CDR3 region is CASSFGRGLDTEAFF. As DNA, the CDR3 is TGTGCCAGCAGTTTTGGCAGGGGCTTAGACACTGAAGCTTTCTTT.

This clonotype was found a few times. The V gene is TRBV28, the J gene TRBJ1-1; 8 nucleotides match TRBD1. The junction had 14 bases not matched to a gene; V was cut back by 3 bases and J by 5 bases. CDR1 is MDHEN, CDR2 SYDVKM, per germline. This CDR3 has 17 amino acids. The CDR3 reads CASSFFWTGRIGTEAFF. DNA for the CDR3: TGTGCCAGCAGTTTTTTTTGGACAGGGCGAATAGGAACTGAAGCTTTCTTT. Full variable domain (remainder filled in from reference TRBV28 and TRBJ1-1): DVKVTQSSRYLVKRTGEKVFLECVQDMDHENMFWYRQDPGLGLRLIYFSYDVKMKEKGDIPEGYSVSREKKERFSLILESASTNQTSMYLCASSFFWTGRIGTEAFFGQGTRLTVV.

In this sample, this clonotype turned up many times. The chain couples TRBV27 to TRBJ1-2; D is uncertain. Germline-derived CDR1 and CDR2 are MNHEY and SMNVEV (reference sequence). V was clipped by 4 bases and J by 3 bases, with 15 bases between them. The CDR3 has 15 residues. CDR3 amino acids: CASSSTPWGDYGYTF. DNA for the CDR3: TGTGCCAGCAGTTCAACCCCCTGGGGTGACTATGGCTACACCTTC.

This clonotype came up many times. V and J are TRBV6-5 and TRBJ2-5; tentative D call: TRBD2 (6 bases). V was shortened by 2 bases and J by 6 bases, with 10 bases between the two germline ends. Germline values: CDR1 MNHEY, CDR2 SVGAGI. The CDR3 length is 13 residues. In DNA form, the CDR3 reads TGTGCCAGCAGTTACCCGGGGGTAAAGACCCAGTACTTC. This translates into CASSYPGVKTQYF.

V usage is TRBV9 and J usage is TRBJ2-7, with D tentatively TRBD1 (7 bases). The V gene's germline CDR1 is SGDLS and CDR2 YYNGEE. V dropped 1 base and J dropped 5 bases, with 13 bases sitting between them. The CDR3 runs to 14 residues. CDR3 amino acids: CASSVSGGGHEQYF. In DNA, the CDR3 is TGTGCCAGCAGCGTAAGCGGAGGGGGCCACGAGCAGTACTTC.

Comments on this clonotype: This may come from a read error, since a much larger clone is one base off. The chain combines TRBV2 with TRBJ2-3; TRBD2 agrees at 8 bases. The length of the CDR3 is 15 residues. Germline CDR1 SNHLY, CDR2 FYNNEI. CDR3 sequence reads: CASCDVSGSRNTQYF. The CDR3 bases are TGTGCCAGCTGTGATGTGAGCGGGAGTAGAAATACGCAGTATTTT.

This clonotype came up many times. The rearrangement joins TRBV10-3 to TRBJ2-3, with TRBD2 identical over 9 bases. Germline CDR1 and CDR2: ENHRY and SYGVKD. The CDR3 length is 13 residues. V was clipped by 2 bases and J by 14 bases; unmatched bases: 8. CDR3 coding DNA: TGTGCCATCAGTGAGACCCCAGCGGGAGGCATGTATTTT. This encodes CAISETPAGGMYF.

This clonotype was detected many times. The gene calls are TRBV12-5 and TRBJ2-5; D is possibly TRBD1 (5 bases). Germline V gives CDR1 LGHNT, CDR2 FRNRAP. This CDR3 has 15 residues. The CDR3 spells CAQGWAELTQETQYF. CDR3 bases: TGTGCCCAGGGTTGGGCCGAGTTAACACAAGAGACCCAGTACTTC.

In this sample, this clonotype turned up many times. This chain joins TRBV3-1 and TRBJ2-7, with 7 bases matching TRBD1. There are 14 residues in the CDR3. With 6 bases clipped from V and 2 bases from J, the junction kept 7 bases outside the gene matches. Germline assignment: CDR1 LGHDT and CDR2 YNNKEL (reference sequence). CDR3 nucleotides: TGTGCCAGCAGTCGAAGACAGGGCCCCTACGAGCAGTACTTC. Its translation: CASSRRQGPYEQYF.

This clonotype has only a few counts. The chain recombines TRBV7-9 with TRBJ1-1; D call uncertain. Deletions cut 1 base from V and 2 bases from J, with 8 bases between. Germline CDR1 SEHNR, CDR2 FQNEAQ (reference sequence). The CDR3 is 14 residues long. The CDR3 DNA reads as TGTGCCAGCAGCTTAGAGAAAGTTAACACTGAAGCTTTCTTT. The encoded protein is CASSLEKVNTEAFF.

Comment on this clonotype: One end of the junction does not line up with germline, which may come from a read error. The chain employs TRBV7-7 and TRBJ2-1; D may be TRBD1 (6 bases). The length of the CDR3 is 16 residues. CDR1 SSHAT and CDR2 FNYEAQ come from the germline V gene (reference sequence). CDR3 bases: TGTGCTAGCAGCCCCTTTGAGGGACAAACGATCAATGAGCAGTTCTTC. It yields the protein CASSPFEGQTINEQFF.

Ten or more counts support this clonotype. The chain employs TRBV5-1 and TRBJ1-1, with 7 bases aligning to TRBD1. Per the germline V gene, CDR1 is SGHRS and CDR2 is YFSETQ. The CDR3 contains 16 residues. V trimming: 4 bases; J trimming: 0 bases; junction bases outside the gene matches: 9. CDR3: CASSSTGEGMNTEAFF. The DNA of the CDR3 is TGCGCCAGCAGCAGCACAGGGGAGGGAATGAACACTGAAGCTTTCTTT.

The table lists this clonotype with many counts. The rearrangement uses TRBV20-1 and TRBJ1-1; D call uncertain. The germline gives CDR1 DFQATT, CDR2 SNEGSKA (reference sequence). V lost 6 bases, J lost 1 base, and 15 bases lay in between. This CDR3 is 14 amino acids long. The CDR3 sequence is CSALLSRANTEAFF. Here the CDR3 DNA reads TGCAGTGCCCTGCTCAGTCGGGCGAACACTGAAGCTTTCTTT.

The sample holds a few counts of this clonotype. CDR3 DNA: TGTGCCAGCAGTTCCAGACAGGGATCGGCCTACGTGGAGCAGTTCTTC. Translated, it gives CASSSRQGSAYVEQFF. V usage is TRBV28 and J usage is TRBJ2-1, with 7 bases that match TRBD1. This CDR3 is 16 amino acids long. Germline lookup yields CDR1 MDHEN and CDR2 SYDVKM. V was clipped by 4 bases and J by 10 bases; unmatched bases: 16.